The 10 T cell receptor beta chains reported below all come from one sample, sequenced in a study of cytomegalovirus exposure and HLA in healthy donors. PCR primers comprised 60 Vbeta and 13 Jbeta primers. TCRdb keeps only in-frame clones here, not all; method: immunoSEQ multiplex PCR. Of some 70,000 clones in the sample, just over 65% were seen once. The sample comprised PBMCs. These receptors originate from a woman aged 25 to 45 in good health and CMV-seronegative.

The table lists this clone with a few counts. The rearrangement joins TRBV28 to TRBJ2-1; TRBD2 matches at 10 bases. From germline, CDR1 is MDHEN and CDR2 SYDVKM. Trimming at V came to 7 bases and at J to 12 bases, leaving 15 bases not matched to a gene. There are 15 residues in the CDR3. The CDR3 protein is CASTSGSGGVERQFF. In nucleotides, the CDR3 is TGTGCCAGCACCTCGGGGAGCGGGGGGGTTGAGAGGCAGTTCTTC. The full variable domain, in which reference TRBV28 and TRBJ2-1 provide the parts outside the CDR3, is DVKVTQSSRYLVKRTGEKVFLECVQDMDHENMFWYRQDPGLGLRLIYFSYDVKMKEKGDIPEGYSVSREKKERFSLILESASTNQTSMYLCASTSGSGGVERQFFGPGTRLTVL.

The chain is built from TRBV9 and TRBJ1-3; possibly TRBD1 for D (5 bases). Trimming stripped 0 bases from V and 2 bases from J, with 6 bases between. The CDR3 contains 14 residues. The V gene's germline CDR1 is SGDLS and CDR2 YYNGEE. The CDR3 coding sequence is TGTGCCAGCAGCGTAGCGGGGGCTGGAAACACCATATATTTT. Its protein is CASSVAGAGNTIYF.

The V gene is TRBV27, the J gene TRBJ2-2; 12 bases match TRBD2. CDR3 length: 18 residues. Germline CDR1 is MNHEY and CDR2 is SMNVEV (reference sequence). V was clipped by 8 bases and J by 7 bases; unmatched bases: 17. The CDR3 nucleotides are TGTGCCAGCCTAGACCTCATCCGGACTAGCGGGACCGTCGGGGAGCTGTTTTTT. Amino acids: CASLDLIRTSGTVGELFF.

V is TRBV6-4 and J is TRBJ2-3, with a weak D call TRBD2 (6 bases). Germline V CDR1 and CDR2: MRHNA, SNTAGT. V lost 2 bases and J lost 0, with 12 bases in between. This CDR3 region has 16 residues. Here the CDR3 DNA reads TGTGCCAGCAGTGACATCGCCGGGGGTAGCACAGATACGCAGTATTTT. This codes for CASSDIAGGSTDTQYF.

The rearrangement uses TRBV7-9 and TRBJ1-6, with D perhaps matching TRBD1 (5 bases). The V gene lost 4 bases and the J gene lost 7 bases, with 14 bases spanning the gap. Germline lookup yields CDR1 SEHNR and CDR2 FQNEAQ (reference sequence). This CDR3 contains 15 residues. The CDR3 DNA reads as TGTGCCAGCAGCTACGCGGGGCGACGAAATTCACCCCTCCACTTT. Translated, it gives CASSYAGRRNSPLHF. The whole variable domain, filled in from reference TRBV7-9 and TRBJ1-6, reads DTGVSQNPRHKITKRGQNVTFRCDPISEHNRLYWYRQTLGQGPEFLTYFQNEAQLEKSRLLSDRFSAERPKGSFSTLEIQRTEQGDSAMYLCASSYAGRRNSPLHFGNGTRLTVT.

As to this clone: Germline is not matched at one junction end, which may reflect a read error. The chain links TRBV30 to TRBJ1-5; no clear D. This CDR3 contains 15 residues. The V gene's germline CDR1 is GTSNPN and CDR2 SVGIG (reference sequence). DNA of the CDR3: TGTGCATGGAGTGCGAAGAGGATTAGCAATCAGCCCCAGCATTTT. It translates to CAWSAKRISNQPQHF.

The genes are TRBV20-1 and TRBJ1-1; the D is unclear. The CDR3 extends over 11 amino acids. With 8 bases removed from V and 4 bases from J, the gap between germline ends came to 11 bases. The germline V gene encodes CDR1 DFQATT and CDR2 SNEGSKA (reference sequence). The CDR3 loop is CSTKRRTEAFF. As DNA, the CDR3 is TGCAGTACCAAGAGGCGCACTGAAGCTTTCTTT.

The rearrangement links TRBV11-2 to TRBJ2-7; 7 nucleotides agree with TRBD1. Germline V CDR1 and CDR2: SGHAT, FQNNGV. The CDR3 consists of 17 residues. V shed 5 bases and J 0 bases; nucleotides not matched to a gene: 13. The DNA for the CDR3 is TGTGCCAGCAGCCCGACGATGAGGGACAGCCCCTCCTACGAGCAGTACTTC. It codes for CASSPTMRDSPSYEQYF.

The genes are TRBV5-6 and TRBJ1-4; no reliable D call. CDR3 length: 14 residues. Germline V gene sequence: CDR1 SGHDT, CDR2 YYEEEE. V lost 5 bases and J lost 0, with 8 bases in between. The CDR3 coding sequence is TGTGCCAGCAGGAGATTTGCAACTAATGAAAAACTGTTTTTT. It translates to CASRRFATNEKLFF.

The chain uses TRBV30 and TRBJ2-1, with TRBD2 matching 9 bases. CDR3 length: 15 residues. Germline values: CDR1 GTSNPN, CDR2 SVGIG (reference sequence). The junction had 6 bases not matched to a gene; V was cut back by 3 bases and J by 3 bases. DNA of the CDR3: TGTGCCTGGAGCGTTGGCGGGGGGGTCTACAATGAGCAGTTCTTC. It is translated as CAWSVGGGVYNEQFF.